This TCR beta chain was found in a study of naive and memory T cell subsets. In its sample, this clonotype was seen many times. Its antigen is unknown. Both TRBC1 and TRBC2 were covered by a beta constant-region primer of two equimolar oligonucleotides. Four rounds of PCR amplified the ligated cDNA using nested alpha and beta constant-region primers plus SP2. TCRdb reprocessed the UMI-ligation and nested PCR reads with MiXCR, giving one entry per CDR3 protein. The table includes around 160,000 distinct CDR3 sequences, approximately 22% detected once. V lost 4 bases and J 10 bases, leaving 5 bases between the germline ends. The CDR3 runs 10 residues. Broader study findings: Possibly reflecting memory cells re-expressing CD45RA, a few larger clonotypes occurred in naive repertoires, especially CD8.

Sequencing was done on a sample of naive CD4+ T cells from blood. This sequence joins TRBV12-3 or TRBV12-4 and TRBJ2-1, with D possibly being TRBD2 (5 bases). The sequence derives from a human donor in good health. CDR3 coding DNA: TGTGCCAGCAGTTGGAGGGAGCAGTTCTTC. Its translation is CASSWREQFF.